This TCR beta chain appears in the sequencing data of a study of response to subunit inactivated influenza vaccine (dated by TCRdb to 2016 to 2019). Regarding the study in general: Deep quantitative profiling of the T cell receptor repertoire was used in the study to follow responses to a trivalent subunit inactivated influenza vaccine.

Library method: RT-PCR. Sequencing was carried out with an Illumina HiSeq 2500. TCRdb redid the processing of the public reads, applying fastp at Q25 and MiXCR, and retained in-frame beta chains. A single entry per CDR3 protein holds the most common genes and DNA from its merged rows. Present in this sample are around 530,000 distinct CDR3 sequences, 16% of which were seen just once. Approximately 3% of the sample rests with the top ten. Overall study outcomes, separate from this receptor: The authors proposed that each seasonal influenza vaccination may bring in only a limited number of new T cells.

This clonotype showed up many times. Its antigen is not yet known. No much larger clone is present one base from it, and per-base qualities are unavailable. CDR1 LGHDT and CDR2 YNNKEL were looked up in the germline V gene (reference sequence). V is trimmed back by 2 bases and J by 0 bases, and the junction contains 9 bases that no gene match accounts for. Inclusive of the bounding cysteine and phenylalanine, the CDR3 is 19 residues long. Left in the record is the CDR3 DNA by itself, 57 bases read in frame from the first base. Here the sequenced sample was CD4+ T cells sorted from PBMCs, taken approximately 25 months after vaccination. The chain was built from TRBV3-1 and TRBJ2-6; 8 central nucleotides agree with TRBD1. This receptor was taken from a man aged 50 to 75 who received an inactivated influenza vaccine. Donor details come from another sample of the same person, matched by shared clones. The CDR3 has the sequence CASSQRTGSSLSGANVLTF. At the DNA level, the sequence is TGTGCCAGCAGCCAAAGGACAGGGAGTTCCCTCTCTGGGGCCAACGTCCTGACTTTC.